This T cell receptor beta chain was captured by sequencing in a study of tumor and adjacent non-tumor tissue in lung cancer. Across the whole study: Patients were aged roughly 30 to 76, roughly nine men and about five women, stage I to III. On average, productive TCRbeta reads reached about 4.17 million per sample. Overall study results and limits: Normal lung showed higher cumulative top 100 clone frequency than tumor.

TCRbeta libraries were built with three rounds of nested PCR, modified from ARM-PCR. TCRdb redid the calling of the multiplex PCR reads with MiXCR, one entry per CDR3 protein. Here the sample spans 60,000 to 85,000 distinct CDR3 sequences, 80% to 85% being singletons. The CDR3 is made up of 13 amino acids. From germline, CDR1 is KGHDR and CDR2 SFDVKD. Trimming left V 9 bases short and J 5 bases short, with 13 bases between. This clonotype is classed as medium-sized. The antigen remains unidentified. The template was RNA from unsorted bulk tissue. Chemotherapy-naive patients with new lung cancer underwent thoracic surgery in China, August–late 2014.

Source material: lung tumor tissue. The chain couples TRBV24-1 to TRBJ2-1; either TRBD1 or TRBD2 may supply D (5 bases each). The clonotype was recovered from a woman aged 50 to 65 with non-small cell lung cancer. The CDR3 DNA sequence: TGTGCCACCCGACAGCGGAATAACAATGAGCAGTTCTTC. It yields the protein CATRQRNNNEQFF.